The 23 T cell receptor beta chains in this list originate from one sample, sequenced in a study of metastatic and nonmetastatic thyroid tumors. Patients had received no treatment of any kind before thyroid surgery. Via MiXCR, TCRdb re-called the PCR reads. This sample has 45,000 or so clones, with less than 5% found just once. Material for sequencing was blood. These receptors all come from a female donor with papillary thyroid cancer or a benign thyroid nodule (not recorded which). Some clones in this sample may be carry-over from other donors' samples.

This clone occurred a few times. The rearrangement uses TRBV19 and TRBJ2-7; D possibly corresponds to TRBD1 (5 bases). Trimming cost V 5 bases and J 6 bases, with 11 bases left between them. The CDR3 has 12 residues. The germline V gene has CDR1 LNHDA and CDR2 SQIVND (reference sequence). The CDR3 loop is CASSAWGSEQYF. The CDR3 region has the DNA TGTGCCAGTAGTGCCTGGGGCTCCGAGCAGTACTTC.

This clone was observed many times. The V gene is TRBV11-2, the J gene TRBJ2-7, with D uncertain. This CDR3 spans 12 amino acids. Germline V gene lookup returns CDR1 SGHAT and CDR2 FQNNGV. Trimming shortened V by 7 bases and J by 0 bases, and 7 bases separated the two germline ends. This CDR3 reads CASTRSSYEQYF. CDR3 in DNA: TGTGCCAGCACACGCAGCTCCTACGAGCAGTACTTC.

The sample holds a few counts of this clone. The V call is TRBV6-1, the J call TRBJ2-1; 10 nucleotides line up with TRBD2. The V gene end was trimmed by 5 bases and the J gene end by 8 bases; junction bases not matched to a gene: 15. The CDR3 has 17 residues. CDR1 and CDR2 (germline): MNHNS, SASEGT. Written as DNA, the CDR3 is TGTGCCAGCAGTCGCTTAACTAGCGGGAATATGGTAGATGAGCAGTTCTTC. It is translated as CASSRLTSGNMVDEQFF.

This clone was seen a few times. The chain employs TRBV30 and TRBJ1-1; 8 bases are shared with TRBD1. The CDR3 sequence is 16 residues long. Per germline, CDR1 GTSNPN and CDR2 SVGIG (reference sequence). V trimming: 4 bases; J trimming: 2 bases; junction bases outside the gene matches: 12. CDR3 sequence: CAWTMGDGTGNTEAFF. The CDR3, as DNA: TGTGCCTGGACGATGGGAGACGGGACAGGAAACACTGAAGCTTTCTTT.

This clone appeared many times. The CDR3 nucleotides are TGTGCCAGCAGCGTAGCGGGCCTTCAGCCCCAGCATTTT. Its protein is CASSVAGLQPQHF. The chain joins TRBV9 to TRBJ1-5; the D is unclear. This CDR3 has 13 amino acids. Deletions cut 0 bases from V and 6 bases from J, with 7 bases between. Per germline, CDR1 SGDLS and CDR2 YYNGEE.

A few counts support this clone. The V gene is TRBV19, the J gene TRBJ1-5; 10 positions agree with TRBD1. From germline, CDR1 is LNHDA and CDR2 SQIVND (reference sequence). Trimming cost V 5 bases and J 5 bases; bases outside gene matches: 6. This CDR3 spans 15 amino acids. CDR3 protein: CASSFLDRGDQPQHF. In DNA form, the CDR3 reads TGTGCCAGTAGTTTTCTGGACAGGGGGGATCAGCCCCAGCATTTT.

This clone was observed at least ten times. J is TRBJ2-4 and V is TRBV6-1; 11 positions agree with TRBD1. This CDR3 comprises 14 residues. Germline loops: CDR1 MNHNS, CDR2 SASEGT. V was clipped by 6 bases and J by 8 bases; unmatched bases: 6. The chain's CDR3 is CASSRDRGTDIQYF. In DNA, the CDR3 is TGTGCCAGCAGCAGGGACAGGGGGACGGACATTCAGTACTTC.

This chain uses TRBV7-2 with TRBJ2-7; perhaps D is TRBD1 or TRBD2 (5 bases each). The V gene's germline CDR1 is SGHTA and CDR2 FQGNSA. The length of the CDR3 is 11 residues. The V gene lost 7 bases and the J gene lost 7 bases, with 11 bases spanning the gap. CDR3 protein: CASTKRGEQYF. Written as DNA, the CDR3 is TGTGCCAGCACCAAGAGGGGAGAGCAGTACTTC.

The sample holds many counts of this clone. A read error may produce the germline difference seen at one junction end. Other DNA sequences of this sample code for an identical CDR3. The chain has TRBV6-1 and TRBJ2-7, with 12 bases fitting TRBD2. The germline gives CDR1 MNHNS, CDR2 SASEGT. CDR3 length: 17 residues. The CDR3 nucleotides are TGCGCCAGCAGTTCCCTGACTAGCGGGAGTATCCGTTCCGAGCAGTACTTC. This gives the protein CASSSLTSGSIRSEQYF.

This clone has more than one count but fewer than ten. V and J are TRBV20-1 and TRBJ2-2, with TRBD2 matching over 10 bases. CDR1 and CDR2 from the germline V gene are DFQATT and SNEGSKA (reference sequence). The CDR3 extends over 17 amino acids. Unmatched junction bases numbered 7, after V lost 0 bases and J lost 3 bases. The CDR3 loop is CSARDQVAGGDTGELFF. The CDR3, as DNA: TGCAGTGCTAGAGATCAGGTAGCGGGAGGAGACACCGGGGAGCTGTTTTTT.

This clone was seen a handful of times. The chain recombines TRBV12-3 or TRBV12-4 with TRBJ2-3; D not resolved. V dropped 10 bases and J dropped 0 bases, with 14 bases sitting between them. CDR3 length: 14 amino acids. The CDR3 region has the DNA TGTGCCATTAGTTGGACCGCTAGCACAGATACGCAGTATTTT. Amino acid sequence: CAISWTASTDTQYF.

As concerns this clone: The same CDR3 is also encoded by other DNA sequences in this sample. The chain links TRBV12-3 or TRBV12-4 to TRBJ1-1; no firm D call. CDR3 size: 14 residues. V lost 5 bases, J lost 5 bases, and 15 bases lay in between. The CDR3 spells CASSVDPGGTEAFF. The CDR3 DNA reads as TGTGCCAGCAGTGTCGACCCTGGTGGAACTGAAGCTTTCTTT.

This clone has a handful of counts. This chain links TRBV19 with TRBJ1-5, with a possible D match to TRBD1 (5 bases). This CDR3 spans 15 amino acids. Trimming took 5 bases from V and 4 from J, leaving 15 bases between them. The germline V gene has CDR1 LNHDA and CDR2 SQIVND (reference sequence). This chain's CDR3 is CASSYGAWGNQPQHF. Here the CDR3 DNA reads TGTGCCAGTAGTTACGGGGCTTGGGGGAATCAGCCCCAGCATTTT.

This clone has ten or more counts. This chain uses TRBV27 with TRBJ2-2; a weak D match, TRBD1 (6 bases). Germline V CDR1 and CDR2: MNHEY, SMNVEV (reference sequence). The CDR3 covers 15 residues. Trimming removed 5 bases from V and 2 bases from J, with 12 bases in between. The DNA for the CDR3 is TGTGCCAGCAGTACCTACAGGGTTAACACCGGGGAGCTGTTTTTT. The encoded protein is CASSTYRVNTGELFF.

This clone was detected ten times or more. This chain uses TRBV5-1 with TRBJ1-6; TRBD1 might be the D (6 bases). Trimming left V 3 bases short and J 7 bases short, with 14 bases between. Germline assignment: CDR1 SGHRS and CDR2 YFSETQ. This CDR3 has 15 residues. The CDR3 protein is CASSSDNRENSPLHF. The CDR3 DNA sequence: TGCGCCAGCAGCTCCGATAACAGGGAAAATTCACCCCTCCACTTT. Complete variable domain (other parts from reference TRBV5-1 and TRBJ1-6): KAGVTQTPRYLIKTRGQQVTLSCSPISGHRSVSWYQQTPGQGLQFLFEYFSETQRNKGNFPGRFSGRQFSNSRSEMNVSTLELGDSALYLCASSSDNRENSPLHFGNGTRLTVT.

This clone came up many times. Written as DNA, the CDR3 is TGTGCCACCAGCATGGAGCGGGAGGGCCTGAAAGATACGCAGTATTTT. It translates to CATSMEREGLKDTQYF. V is TRBV15 and J is TRBJ2-3, with TRBD2 matching over 10 bases. The CDR3 loop spans 16 amino acids. Germline CDR1 is LNHNV and CDR2 is YYDKDF (reference sequence). V dropped 4 bases and J dropped 5; count of bases not matched to a gene: 9.

This clone was seen many times. The chain joins TRBV7-2 to TRBJ2-6; D is possibly TRBD1 (6 bases). The CDR3 has 19 residues. Germline CDR1 SGHTA, CDR2 FQGNSA. V was shortened by 1 base and J by 1 base, with 17 bases between the two germline ends. In nucleotides, the CDR3 is TGTGCCAGCAGCTTAGAAATGGTTTACAGGGAATCTGGGGCCAACGTCCTGACTTTC. Translated, it gives CASSLEMVYRESGANVLTF. Filled out from reference TRBV7-2 and TRBJ2-6, the complete variable domain reads GAGVSQSPSNKVTEKGKDVELRCDPISGHTALYWYRQSLGQGLEFLIYFQGNSAPDKSGLPSDRFSAERTGGSVSTLTIQRTQQEDSAVYLCASSLEMVYRESGANVLTFGAGSRLTVL.

This clone has ten or more counts. One end of the junction is discordant with germline, which a read error may explain. Other DNA sequences in the sample encode the same CDR3. The chain employs TRBV6-1 and TRBJ2-3; TRBD2 matches at 10 bases. This CDR3 contains 16 residues. Germline CDR1 MNHNS, CDR2 SASEGT. The CDR3 bases are TGTGCCAGCAGCATAACCTCTAGCGGGAGTTCAGATACGCAATATTTT. This translates into CASSITSSGSSDTQYF.

This clone appeared many times. This chain joins TRBV27 and TRBJ1-1; 9 nucleotides agree with TRBD1. From germline, CDR1 is MNHEY and CDR2 SMNVEV (reference sequence). With 1 base clipped from V and 8 bases from J, the junction kept 5 bases outside the gene matches. The CDR3 is made up of 14 amino acids. The CDR3 DNA sequence: TGTGCCAGCAGTTTATACGGGGGGACAGGGGAAGCTTTCTTT. It is translated as CASSLYGGTGEAFF.

This clone was found many times. It may be a read error: a sequence one base away is much more abundant. The same CDR3 is also encoded by other DNA sequences in this sample. V and J are TRBV19 and TRBJ1-6; D is possibly TRBD1 (5 bases). Germline CDR1 and CDR2: LNHDA and SQIVND (reference sequence). The CDR3 is 15 amino acids. As DNA, the CDR3 is TGTGCCAGTAGTGGAAAGGGGAGTGTTGATTCACCCCTCCATTTT. It translates to CASSGKGSVDSPLHF.

About this clone: Its ends do not fully match the called genes, so a read error is possible. Different DNA sequences within this sample yield the same CDR3. CDR3 in amino acids: CASYGGGTDTQYF. CDR3 nucleotide sequence: TGTGCAAGCTATGGTGGGGGCACAGATACGCAGTACTTT. The J gene is TRBJ2-3, the V gene TRBV2; weak D call: TRBD1 (6 bases). CDR3 length equals 13 residues. The germline gives CDR1 SNHLY, CDR2 FYNNEI.

Concerning this clone itself: The junction departs from the called germline gene at one end, perhaps through a read error. The rearrangement uses TRBV5-1 and TRBJ2-1; D may be TRBD1 or TRBD2 (5 bases each). The CDR3 has 16 amino acids. Germline values: CDR1 SGHRS, CDR2 YFSETQ. Here the CDR3 reads CASSSPQEDTRNEQFF. CDR3 coding DNA: TGTGCCAGCAGCTCCCCCCAGGAGGACACGCGGAATGAGCAGTTCTTC. Combining the CDR3 with reference TRBV5-1 and TRBJ2-1 gives the whole variable domain KAGVTQTPRYLIKTRGQQVTLSCSPISGHRSVSWYQQTPGQGLQFLFEYFSETQRNKGNFPGRFSGRQFSNSRSEMNVSTLELGDSALYLCASSSPQEDTRNEQFFGPGTRLTVL.

Only a few counts were recorded for this clone. The genes are TRBV6-2 or TRBV6-3 and TRBJ1-2; D may be TRBD1 (5 bases). Deletions cut 5 bases from V and 5 bases from J, with 18 bases between. The CDR3 is made up of 15 amino acids. Looked up from germline, CDR1 is MNHEY and CDR2 is SVGEGT. CDR3 coding DNA: TGTGCCAGCAGTGCTACCATCCGGGACCGGTATGGCTACACCTTC. Protein: CASSATIRDRYGYTF.